This TCR beta chain was sequenced during a study of T cell responses to AZD1222 COVID-19 vaccine. Trimming took 5 bases from V and 4 from J, leaving 9 bases between them. Germline V gives CDR1 SGHVS, CDR2 FNYEAQ. This CDR3 comprises 13 residues. Assay used: immunoSEQ multiplex PCR; TCRdb lists only in-frame clones, some missing. This table holds 95,000 to 100,000 clones, 85% to 90% found once. As to this clone: Its antigen is unidentified.

Study outcomes and limitations: Samples come after the peak T cell response, not at day 14. Targeting of unmutated variant regions was reportedly seen in nearly half of spike-specific TCRs. The CD4 TCRs associated with vaccination extended across spike and predominated at 160-218 and 743-854.

This specimen was peripheral blood, taken on day 0 of AZD1222 vaccination. J is TRBJ1-5 and V is TRBV7-6; D is unclear. This TCR was recovered from an adult in good health. CDR3 region: CASSQDLNQPQHF. DNA of the CDR3: TGTGCCAGCAGCCAGGACCTGAATCAGCCCCAGCATTTT.